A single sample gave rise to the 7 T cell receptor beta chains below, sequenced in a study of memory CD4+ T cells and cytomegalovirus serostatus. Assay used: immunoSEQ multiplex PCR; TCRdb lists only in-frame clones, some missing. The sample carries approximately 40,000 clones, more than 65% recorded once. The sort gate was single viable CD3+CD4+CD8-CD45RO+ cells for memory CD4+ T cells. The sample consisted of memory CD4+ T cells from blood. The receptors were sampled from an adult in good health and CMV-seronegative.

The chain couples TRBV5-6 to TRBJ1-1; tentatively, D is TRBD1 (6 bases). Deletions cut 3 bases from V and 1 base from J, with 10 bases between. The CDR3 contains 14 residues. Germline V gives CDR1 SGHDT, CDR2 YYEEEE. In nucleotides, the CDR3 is TGTGCCAGCAGCTGGGGACACGAGAACACTGAAGCTTTCTTT. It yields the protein CASSWGHENTEAFF.

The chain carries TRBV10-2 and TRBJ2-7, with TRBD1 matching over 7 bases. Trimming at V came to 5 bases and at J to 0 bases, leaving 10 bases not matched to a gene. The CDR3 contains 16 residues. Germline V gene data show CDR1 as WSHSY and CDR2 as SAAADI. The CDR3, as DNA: TGCGCCAGCAGTATACCCCCGGGACAGATCTCCTACGAGCAGTACTTC. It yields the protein CASSIPPGQISYEQYF.

This CDR3 reads CAIRLGTQNTGELFF. Written as DNA, the CDR3 is TGTGCCATCAGGCTCGGGACCCAGAACACCGGGGAGCTGTTTTTT. This chain joins TRBV10-3 and TRBJ2-2; D might be TRBD1 or TRBD2, each matching 5 bases. Per the germline V gene, CDR1 is ENHRY and CDR2 is SYGVKD. The CDR3 consists of 15 residues. V was shortened by 6 bases and J by 1 base, with 12 bases between the two germline ends.

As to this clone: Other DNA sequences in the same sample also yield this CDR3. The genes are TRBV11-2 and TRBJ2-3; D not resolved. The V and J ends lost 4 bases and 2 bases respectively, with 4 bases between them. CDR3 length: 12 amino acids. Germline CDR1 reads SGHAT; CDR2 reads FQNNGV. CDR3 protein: CASSSSTDTQYF. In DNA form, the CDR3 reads TGTGCCAGCAGCTCATCCACAGATACGCAGTATTTT.

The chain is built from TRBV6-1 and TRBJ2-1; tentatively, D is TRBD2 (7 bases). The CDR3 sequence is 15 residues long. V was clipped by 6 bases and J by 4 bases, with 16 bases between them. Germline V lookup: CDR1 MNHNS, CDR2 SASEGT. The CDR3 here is CASRTSGGQYNEQFF. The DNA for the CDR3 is TGTGCCAGCAGGACTTCGGGGGGCCAATACAATGAGCAGTTCTTC.

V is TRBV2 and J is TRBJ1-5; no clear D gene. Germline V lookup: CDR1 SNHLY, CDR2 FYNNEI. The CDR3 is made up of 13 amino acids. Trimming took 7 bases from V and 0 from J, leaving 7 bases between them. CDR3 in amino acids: CASKIYSNQPQHF. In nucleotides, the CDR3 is TGTGCCAGCAAGATTTATAGCAATCAGCCCCAGCATTTT.

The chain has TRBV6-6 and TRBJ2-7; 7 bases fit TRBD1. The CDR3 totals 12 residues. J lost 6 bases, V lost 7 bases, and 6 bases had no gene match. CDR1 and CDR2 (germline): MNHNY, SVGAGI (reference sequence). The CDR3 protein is CASKSTGVEQYF. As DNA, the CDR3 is TGTGCCAGCAAGAGCACAGGGGTCGAGCAGTACTTC.